Listed below are T cell receptor beta chains from one sample, sequenced in a study of regulatory T cells in long-lasting Graves disease. TCRdb recomputed calls from the multiplex PCR reads with MiXCR, one row per CDR3 protein. Of around 400,000 distinct CDR3 sequences in the sample, roughly a sixth were seen once. The sample consisted of peripheral blood mononuclear cells (PBMCs), taken at new diagnosis, from a patient treated with antithyroid drugs. These receptors originate from a female donor with Graves disease. Both conserved end residues are part of each CDR3. Fields, in order: clone size, V gene, J gene, D gene, CDR3 protein, CDR3 DNA. A D gene is named only where the DNA matches it firmly. The listing skips clone size in some rows; elsewhere it reads once, few, many or a size class.

many	TRBV6-1	TRBJ2-7	TRBD1	CASTPGQGSHEQYF	TGTGCCAGCACGCCGGGACAGGGATCCCACGAGCAGTACTTC
NA	TRBV29-1	TRBJ2-1	TRBD2	CSVYSGSGFHEQFF	TGCAGCGTATATAGCGGGAGCGGATTCCATGAGCAGTTCTTC
many	TRBV25-1	TRBJ1-1	TRBD1	CASSERTGRGFTEAFF	TGTGCCAGCAGTGAACGGACAGGGCGTGGGTTCACTGAAGCTTTCTTT
NA	TRBV5-5	TRBJ2-1	NA	CASSPGSSGYNEQFF	TGTGCCAGCAGCCCGGGGAGTAGCGGATACAATGAGCAGTTCTTC
NA	TRBV6-1	TRBJ2-2	TRBD1	CASHRGDTGELFF	TGTGCCAGCCACAGGGGAGACACCGGGGAGCTGTTTTTT
few	TRBV2	TRBJ1-1	NA	CASSPPEGATGMGTEAFF	TGTGCCAGCTCACCACCGGAAGGAGCTACGGGGATGGGCACTGAAGCTTTCTTT
many	TRBV6-9	TRBJ2-1	NA	CASSYLSGGANEQFF	TGTGCCAGCAGTTACTTATCTGGCGGGGCCAATGAGCAGTTCTTC
NA	TRBV18	TRBJ2-1	NA	CASSPLPEVEEQFF	TGTGCCAGCTCACCCCTCCCTGAGGTAGAGGAGCAGTTCTTC
many	TRBV28	TRBJ1-2	NA	CASSFLSGYGYTF	TGTGCCAGCAGTTTCTTGTCAGGCTATGGCTACACCTTC
NA	TRBV19	TRBJ2-2	NA	CASSIRRGGTGELFF	TGTGCCAGTAGTATACGCCGGGGCGGCACCGGGGAGCTGTTTTTT
many	TRBV5-1	TRBJ1-1	TRBD1	CASRGQGARTEAFF	TGCGCCAGCCGCGGACAGGGGGCGCGGACTGAAGCTTTCTTT
many	TRBV7-7	TRBJ2-5	TRBD2	CASSLGPLKSGGPAQYF	TGTGCTAGCAGCTTAGGACCCTTAAAGTCGGGAGGGCCGGCCCAGTACTTC
many	TRBV7-9	TRBJ1-4	NA	CASSLVGATNEKLFF	TGTGCCAGCAGCTTAGTGGGGGCAACTAATGAAAAACTGTTTTTT
many	TRBV2	TRBJ1-5	TRBD1	CATWTGSNQPQHF	TGTGCCACATGGACAGGAAGCAATCAGCCCCAGCATTTT
NA	TRBV6-1	TRBJ2-1	TRBD2	CASRGLAGVVYNEQFF	TGTGCCAGCAGGGGACTAGCGGGAGTTGTCTACAATGAGCAGTTCTTC
many	TRBV10-3	TRBJ1-2	NA	CAISENVSPNYGYTF	TGTGCCATCAGTGAGAACGTGAGTCCTAACTATGGCTACACCTTC
NA	TRBV7-3	TRBJ2-1	TRBD2	CASRAPSGGAHEQFF	TGTGCCAGCAGGGCTCCTAGCGGGGGGGCCCATGAGCAGTTCTTC
NA	TRBV11-2	TRBJ1-5	NA	CASSRTAAPNQPQHF	TGTGCCAGCAGCCGAACGGCGGCCCCGAATCAGCCCCAGCATTTT
NA	TRBV25-1	TRBJ2-3	TRBD1	CASSGEGAHTSTDTQYF	TGTGCCAGCAGTGGAGAGGGGGCACACACTAGCACAGATACGCAGTATTTT
many	TRBV12-3/TRBV12-4	TRBJ2-7	NA	CASSPRDLWREQYF	TGTGCCAGCAGCCCCCGGGACCTCTGGAGGGAGCAGTACTTC
many	TRBV3-1	TRBJ1-1	NA	CASSQSLNRAEGGAFF	TGTGCCAGCAGCCAGAGCCTCAACAGGGCCGAGGGGGGAGCTTTCTTT
many	TRBV7-9	TRBJ2-1	TRBD1	CASSFWDRAYNEQFF	TGTGCCAGCAGCTTCTGGGACAGGGCCTACAATGAGCAGTTCTTC
many	TRBV2	TRBJ2-7	NA	CASRPPRGTRGRGYEQYF	TGTGCCAGCAGGCCGCCGAGGGGGACGAGGGGAAGAGGCTACGAGCAGTACTTC
many	TRBV2	TRBJ1-2	NA	CASSETQDHYGYTF	TGTGCCAGCAGCGAAACTCAGGATCACTATGGCTACACCTTC
many	TRBV12-3/TRBV12-4	TRBJ2-5	NA	CASRTFSGVGVWETQYF	TGTGCCAGCAGGACGTTTTCGGGCGTCGGCGTATGGGAGACCCAGTACTTC
few	TRBV27	TRBJ2-5	TRBD2	CASSAGGARGETQYF	TGTGCCAGCAGTGCCGGGGGGGCCCGTGGAGAGACCCAGTACTTC
many	TRBV5-1	TRBJ1-1	NA	CASSRQPTGNTEAFF	TGCGCCAGCAGCCGCCAGCCGACAGGGAACACTGAAGCTTTCTTT
many	TRBV20-1	TRBJ2-2	NA	CSASPGNANTGELFF	TGCAGTGCTAGTCCAGGGAATGCGAACACCGGGGAGCTGTTTTTT
NA	TRBV19	TRBJ2-1	TRBD2	CASKVSSGSVFEQFF	TGTGCCAGTAAAGTTTCTAGCGGGAGTGTGTTTGAGCAGTTCTTC
NA	TRBV27	TRBJ1-4	NA	CASQGVNEKLFF	TGTGCCAGCCAAGGAGTTAATGAAAAACTGTTTTTT
few	TRBV7-2	TRBJ1-6	NA	CASSLLVSPLHF	TGTGCCAGCAGCTTGTTGGTTTCACCCCTCCACTTT
few	TRBV19	TRBJ1-6	NA	CASSISSYNSPLHF	TGTGCCAGTAGTATCAGCTCCTATAATTCACCCCTCCACTTT
NA	TRBV5-1	TRBJ2-1	TRBD2	CASSSLAGEGGNEQFF	TGCGCCAGCAGCTCTTTAGCGGGAGAGGGCGGGAATGAGCAGTTCTTC
many	TRBV12-3/TRBV12-4	TRBJ2-1	TRBD2	CASSPRQAGVREQFF	TGTGCCAGCAGTCCCCGCCAAGCGGGAGTTCGTGAGCAGTTCTTC
many	TRBV7-2	TRBJ2-7	NA	CASSPTPVVDEQYF	TGTGCCAGCAGCCCTACACCCGTCGTCGACGAGCAGTACTTC
many	TRBV3-1	TRBJ1-6	NA	CASSLDSRSNSPLHF	TGTGCCAGCAGCCTCGACAGTAGGTCTAATTCACCCCTCCACTTT
few	TRBV9	TRBJ2-3	TRBD2	CASSVGVSGSTDTQYF	TGTGCCAGCAGCGTAGGGGTTAGCGGGAGTACAGATACGCAGTATTTT
many	TRBV10-3	TRBJ2-1	TRBD2	CAISESRGSGDNEQFF	TGTGCCATCAGTGAGTCCCGGGGTAGCGGGGACAATGAGCAGTTCTTC
few	TRBV5-4	TRBJ1-2	NA	CASSPPGAGRNYGYTF	TGTGCCAGCAGCCCTCCGGGGGCAGGGAGGAACTATGGCTACACCTTC
NA	TRBV11-2	TRBJ1-2	NA	CASSLVPGAPTNYGYTF	TGTGCCAGCAGCTTAGTTCCGGGCGCTCCTACTAACTATGGCTACACCTTC
few	TRBV27	TRBJ1-4	TRBD1	CASRPPGQGSEKLFF	TGTGCCAGCAGACCTCCGGGACAGGGATCTGAAAAACTGTTTTTT